The present T cell receptor beta chain was sequenced within a study of OX40 agonist ivuxolimab in advanced cancers. Turning to the study itself: Among those enrolled, mean age was roughly 62 years (range 23 to 79) and approximately 83% were male. Study-wide findings and caveats: Low clonal expansion, among the lowest seen, marked partial responders at 0.1-3.0 mg/kg. Fewer expanded clones were found on average in CD4+ than in CD8+ T cells.

Some clones are missing from TCRdb's copy, which holds only in-frame ones; the method was immunoSEQ multiplex PCR. In the table there are about 20,000 clones, roughly nine tenths of which are singletons. Trimming removed 4 bases at V and 0 bases at J, with 14 bases between. CDR1 is MNHNS and CDR2 is SASEGT in the germline V gene. CDR3 length equals 16 residues. On this clone: Antigen: not known.

The specimen was CD4+ or CD8+ T cells sorted from blood, collected in a trial of the OX40 agonist ivuxolimab. The TCR sequence derives from an adult with an advanced solid tumor such as melanoma, head and neck, liver or kidney cancer. The gene calls are TRBV6-1 and TRBJ2-3, with D perhaps TRBD2 (5 bases). CDR3 coding DNA: TGTGCCAGCAGTGGACGGGGTTTAGACAGCACAGATACGCAGTATTTT. It is translated as CASSGRGLDSTDTQYF.